This T cell receptor beta chain was captured in a study of blood T cell repertoires in COVID-19. As originally analysed: Scientists estimated how many nucleated cells there were by amplifying reference gene primers. Method: immunoSEQ multiplex PCR; TCRdb's copy keeps in-frame clones and lacks some. V, J and clone size reflect that table, while D and trimming were determined from the DNA. The repertoire holds 150,000 to 200,000 clones, with around nine tenths as singletons. Sequences were obtained from peripheral blood. The receptor's source is a human donor in a cohort sampled during active COVID-19.

The CDR3 here is CASSLASGGPYNEQFF. The CDR3 coding sequence is TGTGCCAGCAGTTTGGCTAGCGGGGGGCCCTACAATGAGCAGTTCTTC. The chain recombines TRBV27 with TRBJ2-1, with TRBD2 matching over 11 bases. Germline V gene lookup returns CDR1 MNHEY and CDR2 SMNVEV (reference sequence). The J segment lost 2 bases and the V segment lost 3 bases, leaving 3 bases of the junction unmatched. This CDR3 is built from 16 residues.